Below are 8 T cell receptor beta chains sequenced from a single sample in a study of blood T cells in healthy people across ages (dated by TCRdb to 2013 to 2016). The library was produced with 5' RACE. Sequencing instrument: Illumina HiSeq 2500. A second PCR of roughly 7 to 12 cycles was performed with a sample-barcoded 5' primer and a J-beta primer mix. TCRdb reprocessing: public reads trimmed at Q25 with fastp, clones called with MiXCR, in-frame beta chains kept. For every CDR3 protein sequence, its rows merge into one entry that carries the most common genes and DNA. The sample table lists about 760,000 distinct CDR3 sequences, roughly 25% of them with a count of one. The ten largest make up more than 8% of the sample. This sample was also put to use in a study of T cells of mothers and their children.

Sequencing input: blood. The receptors shown here come from a boy aged 5-17 years in good health.

Only a few counts were recorded for this clonotype. The chain recombines TRBV29-1 with TRBJ1-4; D is unclear. Germline CDR1 SQVTM, CDR2 ANQGSEA. This CDR3 is built from 12 residues. V lost 4 bases, J lost 2 bases, and 5 bases lay in between. The CDR3 here is CSVVGTNEKLFF. CDR3 sequence (DNA): TGCAGCGTTGTGGGGACTAATGAAAAACTGTTTTTT.

The chain recombines TRBV20-1 with TRBJ2-7; 8 bases are a match to TRBD2. The CDR3 has 14 residues. Germline V gene sequence: CDR1 DFQATT, CDR2 SNEGSKA (reference sequence). With V trimmed by 3 bases and J by 1 base, 5 bases remained unmatched. The CDR3 loop reads CSASRASGSYEQYF. CDR3 DNA sequence: TGCAGTGCTAGCCGGGCTAGCGGGTCCTACGAGCAGTACTTC.

The rearrangement joins TRBV28 to TRBJ2-5, with TRBD2 matching 12 bases. The length of the CDR3 is 15 residues. Germline V lookup: CDR1 MDHEN, CDR2 SYDVKM. The ends lost 3 bases at V and 11 bases at J; junction bases unmatched: 10. Here the CDR3 reads CASSFGLAGTKEQYF. The DNA for the CDR3 is TGTGCCAGCAGTTTCGGACTAGCGGGGACAAAAGAGCAGTACTTC.

The rearrangement uses TRBV12-3 or TRBV12-4 and TRBJ1-2; perhaps TRBD1 as D (5 bases). The germline V and J ends were trimmed by 8 bases and 5 bases, with 12 bases remaining between them. The CDR3 runs 12 residues. DNA of the CDR3: TGTGCCAGCGGGGCAGGGTGGTATGGCTACACCTTC. Residues: CASGAGWYGYTF.

The rearrangement uses TRBV7-2 and TRBJ1-2; a possible D gene is TRBD1 (6 bases). The CDR3 spans 15 residues. The V gene lost 11 bases and the J gene lost 0 bases, with 19 bases spanning the gap. Germline loops: CDR1 SGHTA, CDR2 FQGNSA. CDR3 residues: CASEGESLANYGYTF. In DNA form, the CDR3 reads TGTGCCTCGGAGGGGGAATCTCTAGCTAACTATGGCTACACCTTC.

This chain uses TRBV2 with TRBJ1-5; 7 bases are a match to TRBD1. The CDR3 runs 16 residues. Looked up from germline, CDR1 is SNHLY and CDR2 is FYNNEI. The trim removed 1 base at V and 6 bases at J, leaving 9 bases unmatched. The CDR3 loop is CASSEGGDRAAQPQHF. CDR3 bases: TGTGCCAGCAGTGAAGGGGGTGACAGGGCGGCTCAGCCCCAGCATTTT. The complete variable domain, with remaining parts taken from reference TRBV2 and TRBJ1-5, reads EPEVTQTPSHQVTQMGQEVILRCVPISNHLYFYWYRQILGQKVEFLVSFYNNEISEKSEIFDDQFSVERPDGSNFTLKIRSTKLEDSAMYFCASSEGGDRAAQPQHFGDGTRLSIL.

This clonotype was found a few times. The V gene is TRBV18, the J gene TRBJ2-5; perhaps TRBD1 as D (6 bases). There are 11 residues in the CDR3. Germline loops: CDR1 KGHSH, CDR2 LQKENI. The V end lost 3 bases, the J end lost 13 bases, and 12 bases lay between the germline ends. In nucleotides, the CDR3 is TGTGCCAGCTCACCGGCAGGGGATCCGTACTTC. Translating it yields CASSPAGDPYF.

This clonotype was counted a few times. The V and J genes are TRBV9 and TRBJ2-5, with 9 bases aligning to TRBD2. CDR3 length: 15 amino acids. J was trimmed by 4 bases and V by 0 bases; bases with no gene match: 4. Germline V lookup: CDR1 SGDLS, CDR2 YYNGEE. The CDR3 here is CASSVAGGGGETQYF. The CDR3 region has the DNA TGTGCCAGCAGCGTAGCCGGCGGGGGGGGAGAGACCCAGTACTTC.